This T cell receptor (beta chain) comes out of a study of cytomegalovirus exposure and HLA in healthy donors. Study summary: Caucasian-associated ancestry cluster membership applied to under 85% of 300 to 450 genotyped donors.

Germline lookup yields CDR1 SGHTA and CDR2 FQGNSA. V was shortened by 5 bases and J by 1 base, with 18 bases between the two germline ends. The length of the CDR3 is 16 residues. It was with 60 Vbeta and 13 Jbeta primers that the PCR ran. Repertoires were generated with immunoSEQ multiplex PCR, while TCRdb's copy carries only in-frame clones and drops some. The table lists roughly 100,000 clones, 80% to 90% of them singletons. The TCR sequence derives from a man aged 25-45 years in good health and CMV-seropositive. The V gene is TRBV7-2, the J gene TRBJ2-7; D possibly corresponds to TRBD1 (5 bases). Sequencing was performed on PBMCs. DNA for the CDR3: TGTGCCAGCAGCCCGAGTTCGACAGAGATATCCTACGAGCAGTACTTC. Translation gives CASSPSSTEISYEQYF.